The 29 T cell receptor beta chains below come from one sample, sequenced in a study of blood T cell repertoires in COVID-19 (dated by TCRdb to about 2020). Library preparation employed the immunoSEQ multiplex PCR assay. TCRdb holds this immuneACCESS table with in-frame rearrangements only. Some clones are missing; in checked studies, unresolved V genes explain under half, and the rest has no known cause. The sample table holds 150,000 to 200,000 clones, of which 88% were seen once. Jointly, the top ten make up approximately 4% of the sample. Sequenced material: peripheral blood. These receptors all come from a woman in her twenties or thirties with acute or convalescent COVID-19.

The chain is built from TRBV27 and TRBJ2-1, with 10 positions matching TRBD2. The CDR3 has 15 amino acids. J gave up 4 bases and V 6 bases, and 6 bases lay outside the gene matches. The germline V gene encodes CDR1 MNHEY and CDR2 SMNVEV (reference sequence). The CDR3 reads CASRQGLAKYNEQFF. CDR3 nucleotide sequence: TGTGCCAGCAGGCAGGGACTAGCGAAATACAATGAGCAGTTCTTC.

J is TRBJ2-2 and V is TRBV5-1; 8 bases agree with TRBD1. The CDR3 consists of 17 residues. Germline CDR1 is SGHRS and CDR2 is YFSETQ. V lost 0 bases and J lost 2; bases outside the gene matches: 6. CDR3 coding DNA: TGCGCCAGCAGCTTGGCCTCAGGGGGCCCTAACACCGGGGAGCTGTTTTTT. Translating it yields CASSLASGGPNTGELFF.

The chain uses TRBV29-1 and TRBJ1-3, with D unresolved. Germline V CDR1 and CDR2: SQVTM, ANQGSEA. Between the trimmed V and J ends, which lost 4 bases and 3 bases, there was a span of 10 bases. The length of the CDR3 is 13 residues. The CDR3 here is CSVVQSVGNTIYF. The CDR3 DNA sequence: TGCAGCGTTGTACAGTCCGTTGGAAACACCATATATTTT. The complete variable domain, with remaining parts taken from reference TRBV29-1 and TRBJ1-3, reads SAVISQKPSRDICQRGTSLTIQCQVDSQVTMMFWYRQQPGQSLTLIATANQGSEATYESGFVIDKFPISRPNLTFSTLTVSNMSPEDSSIYLCSVVQSVGNTIYFGEGSWLTVV.

The chain carries TRBV19 and TRBJ1-3; 7 bases line up with TRBD1. The germline V gene encodes CDR1 LNHDA and CDR2 SQIVND (reference sequence). The CDR3 sequence is 15 residues long. J lost 0 bases, V lost 7 bases, and 6 bases had no gene match. The CDR3 nucleotides read TGTGCCAGTACGGAGGGGGCTTTCTCTGGAAACACCATATATTTT. Protein product: CASTEGAFSGNTIYF.

The rearrangement joins TRBV24-1 to TRBJ2-7; the match to TRBD2 covers 8 bases. There are 13 residues in the CDR3. The ends lost 4 bases at V and 7 bases at J; junction bases unmatched: 5. Germline assignment: CDR1 KGHDR and CDR2 SFDVKD. CDR3 sequence (DNA): TGTGCCACCAGTGACCCCCCGGGGGGGGAGCAGTACTTC. It is translated as CATSDPPGGEQYF.

The chain has TRBV19 and TRBJ1-6, with D hard to call. The CDR3 is 14 amino acids. V was cut by 3 bases and J by 5 bases, with 8 bases left in between. CDR1 LNHDA and CDR2 SQIVND come from the germline V gene (reference sequence). CDR3 amino acids: CASSILTDNSPLHF. CDR3 DNA: TGTGCCAGTAGTATTTTAACAGATAATTCACCCCTCCACTTT.

The chain employs TRBV24-1 and TRBJ2-2; D is ambiguous. V gave up 0 bases and J gave up 3 bases, with 4 bases separating them. This CDR3 comprises 14 residues. Germline V CDR1 and CDR2: KGHDR, SFDVKD. CDR3 bases: TGTGCCACCAGTGATTTGGCGGACACCGGGGAGCTGTTTTTT. It translates to CATSDLADTGELFF.

Written as DNA, the CDR3 is TGTGCCAGCAGCTCCCTAGGAGGGTTCTCTGGAAACACCATATATTTT. Protein product: CASSSLGGFSGNTIYF. The gene calls are TRBV7-6 and TRBJ1-3; the D is unclear. The V gene lost 4 bases and the J gene lost 0 bases, with 13 bases spanning the gap. CDR1 is SGHVS and CDR2 is FNYEAQ in the germline V gene. The CDR3 sequence is 16 residues long.

V and J are TRBV5-6 and TRBJ2-6, with a weak D call TRBD1 (6 bases). Germline loops: CDR1 SGHDT, CDR2 YYEEEE. Deletions cut 5 bases from V and 1 base from J, with 10 bases between. The CDR3 sequence is 15 residues long. DNA for the CDR3: TGTGCCAGCAGTTCACAGGGATCTGGGGCCAACGTCCTGACTTTC. Protein sequence: CASSSQGSGANVLTF.

V gene TRBV4-1 combines with J gene TRBJ2-7; TRBD2 matches at 13 bases. J was trimmed by 5 bases and V by 1 base; bases with no gene match: 5. The CDR3 sequence is 16 residues long. Germline CDR1 reads MGHRA; CDR2 reads YSYEKL. The DNA for the CDR3 is TGCGCCAGCAGCCAAGCCCCCACTAGCGGGAGGGACGAGCAGTACTTC. Amino acid sequence: CASSQAPTSGRDEQYF.

CDR3 loop: CASSTDRATEAFF. The DNA for the CDR3 is TGTGCCAGCAGCACCGACAGGGCTACTGAAGCTTTCTTT. The chain recombines TRBV5-4 with TRBJ1-1; 7 bases line up with TRBD1. The CDR3 sequence is 13 residues long. V was pared by 4 bases and J by 5 bases, with 5 bases of the junction left unmatched. CDR1 SGHNT and CDR2 YYREEE come from the germline V gene (reference sequence).

The chain is built from TRBV27 and TRBJ2-7, with D hard to call. The CDR3 extends over 13 amino acids. The germline V gene has CDR1 MNHEY and CDR2 SMNVEV (reference sequence). Here the CDR3 reads CATDGPPGYEQYF. The CDR3, as DNA: TGTGCGACCGACGGCCCGCCCGGGTACGAGCAGTACTTC.

The CDR3 bases are TGTGCCAGCAGCTTAAGGACTCCTAACACCGGGGAGCTGTTTTTT. It translates to CASSLRTPNTGELFF. The chain has TRBV11-2 and TRBJ2-2, with D tentatively TRBD2 (5 bases). CDR3 length: 15 amino acids. CDR1 is SGHAT, CDR2 FQNNGV, per germline. With 2 bases removed from V and 2 bases from J, the gap between germline ends came to 9 bases. The whole variable domain, filled in from reference TRBV11-2 and TRBJ2-2, reads EAGVAQSPRYKIIEKRQSVAFWCNPISGHATLYWYQQILGQGPKLLIQFQNNGVVDDSQLPKDRFSAERLKGVDSTLKIQPAKLEDSAVYLCASSLRTPNTGELFFGEGSRLTVL.

The chain joins TRBV29-1 to TRBJ2-7; perhaps TRBD1 as D (6 bases). Looked up from germline, CDR1 is SQVTM and CDR2 is ANQGSEA. V lost 6 bases and J lost 2, with 11 bases in between. This CDR3 has 12 residues. The CDR3 region has the DNA TGCAGCGTCTCACAGGGAACCTACGAGCAGTACTTC. Its protein is CSVSQGTYEQYF.

V is TRBV27 and J is TRBJ2-1; D is ambiguous. In germline, CDR1 is MNHEY, CDR2 SMNVEV (reference sequence). The CDR3 consists of 14 residues. Trimming took off 7 bases at V and 0 bases at J, with 10 bases between the two ends. CDR3 loop: CASIAPGSYNEQFF. Here the CDR3 DNA reads TGTGCCAGCATTGCGCCCGGCTCCTACAATGAGCAGTTCTTC.

The genes are TRBV6-1 and TRBJ1-6, with D unresolved. Germline CDR1 reads MNHNS; CDR2 reads SASEGT. With 2 bases removed from V and 7 bases from J, the gap between germline ends came to 6 bases. CDR3 size: 13 residues. Here the CDR3 DNA reads TGTGCCAGCAGTGAATTCGTCAATTCACCCCTCCACTTT. Amino acids: CASSEFVNSPLHF.

The V and J genes are TRBV4-2 and TRBJ1-6; D remains ambiguous. Per germline, CDR1 LGHNA and CDR2 YNFKEQ. This CDR3 is built from 15 residues. V lost 0 bases and J 8 bases, leaving 11 bases between the germline ends. CDR3 loop: CASSQDEGWDSPLHF. CDR3 nucleotide sequence: TGTGCCAGCAGCCAAGATGAGGGTTGGGATTCACCCCTCCACTTT.

Turning to this clone: Germline is not matched at one junction end, which may reflect a read error. The chain recombines TRBV28 with TRBJ1-4; 8 positions agree with TRBD1. The CDR3 runs to 17 residues. Germline-derived CDR1 and CDR2 are MDHEN and SYDVKM. CDR3 sequence: CASSFSDQGAPLEELFF. The CDR3 nucleotides read TGTGCCAGCAGTTTTTCCGATCAGGGGGCCCCCCTTGAAGAACTGTTTTTT. Combining the CDR3 with reference TRBV28 and TRBJ1-4 gives the whole variable domain DVKVTQSSRYLVKRTGEKVFLECVQDMDHENMFWYRQDPGLGLRLIYFSYDVKMKEKGDIPEGYSVSREKKERFSLILESASTNQTSMYLCASSFSDQGAPLEELFFGSGTQLSVL.

This chain uses TRBV3-1 (or the pseudogene TRBV3-2) with TRBJ2-7; TRBD2 matches at 8 bases. In germline, CDR1 is LGHDT, CDR2 YNNKEL (reference sequence). The CDR3 covers 12 residues. V lost 4 bases, J lost 8 bases, and 4 bases stayed unmatched. The CDR3 DNA is TGTGCCAGCAGCCCAATAGCGGGGCAGCAGTACTTC. Amino acid sequence: CASSPIAGQQYF.

The chain links TRBV3-1 (or the pseudogene TRBV3-2) to TRBJ2-2; D is ambiguous. The V end was cut by 0 bases, the J end by 7 bases, with 6 bases between. Germline CDR1 LGHDT, CDR2 YNNKEL (reference sequence). The CDR3 spans 13 residues. CDR3 region: CASSQDRVGELFF. The CDR3 DNA reads as TGTGCCAGCAGCCAAGATCGGGTCGGGGAGCTGTTTTTT.

The chain recombines TRBV11-3 with TRBJ2-7; TRBD2 is a possible D gene (6 bases). V was clipped by 5 bases and J by 4 bases, with 12 bases between them. This CDR3 has 13 residues. Germline assignment: CDR1 SGHNT and CDR2 YENEEA. The CDR3 nucleotides are TGTGCCAGCAGCCTGCGGGGTCGGTACGAGCAGTACTTC. Amino acids: CASSLRGRYEQYF.

The genes are TRBV2 and TRBJ1-4, with 7 bases that match TRBD1. The germline V gene has CDR1 SNHLY and CDR2 FYNNEI. The CDR3 loop spans 15 amino acids. The trim removed 6 bases at V and 2 bases at J, leaving 6 bases unmatched. The CDR3 loop is CASSPGTATNEKLFF. CDR3 bases: TGTGCCAGCAGCCCCGGGACAGCGACTAATGAAAAACTGTTTTTT.

The chain recombines TRBV5-1 with TRBJ2-1; 14 positions match TRBD2. Trimming took 4 bases from V and 8 from J; bases not matched to a gene: 5. The germline V gene encodes CDR1 SGHRS and CDR2 YFSETQ. There are 15 residues in the CDR3. The CDR3 DNA reads TGCGCCAGCAGCGCCGGGACTAGCGGGAGTGATGAGCAGTTCTTC. Its translation: CASSAGTSGSDEQFF.

This sequence joins TRBV5-1 and TRBJ2-7, with D perhaps TRBD2 (6 bases). The CDR3 is made up of 14 amino acids. Per the germline V gene, CDR1 is SGHRS and CDR2 is YFSETQ. Between the trimmed V and J ends, which lost 6 bases and 2 bases, there was a span of 15 bases. CDR3 sequence reads: CASKVDSGAYEQYF. Written as DNA, the CDR3 is TGCGCCAGCAAAGTGGATAGCGGTGCCTACGAGCAGTACTTC.

The chain couples TRBV12-3 or TRBV12-4 to TRBJ2-1; the D is unclear. V was trimmed by 3 bases and J by 6 bases, leaving 3 bases between them. The CDR3 spans 11 residues. Here the CDR3 DNA reads TGTGCCAGCAGTTTCATCAATGAGCAGTTCTTC. It yields the protein CASSFINEQFF.

V usage is TRBV11-3 and J usage is TRBJ2-7; the match to TRBD2 covers 8 bases. The CDR3 sequence is 18 residues long. CDR1 SGHNT and CDR2 YENEEA come from the germline V gene. Losses at the gene ends were 8 bases for V and 0 bases for J; bases not matched to a gene: 18. CDR3 region: CASCPSGLVYWGSYEQYF. The CDR3 DNA sequence: TGTGCCAGCTGCCCATCGGGACTAGTTTATTGGGGCTCCTACGAGCAGTACTTC.

The rearrangement links TRBV19 to TRBJ1-2; 7 bases line up with TRBD1. With 6 bases clipped from V and 6 bases from J, the junction kept 7 bases outside the gene matches. CDR1 is LNHDA and CDR2 is SQIVND in the germline V gene (reference sequence). This CDR3 is 13 amino acids long. CDR3 bases: TGTGCCAGTAGAAAACAGGGGCGGGATGGCTACACCTTC. Translating it yields CASRKQGRDGYTF.

V usage is TRBV28 and J usage is TRBJ2-5; 11 nucleotides align to TRBD2. CDR1 and CDR2 from the germline V gene are MDHEN and SYDVKM. J lost 1 base, V lost 2 bases, and 0 bases had no gene match. This CDR3 spans 15 amino acids. The CDR3 coding sequence is TGTGCCAGCAGTTTAGGGACTAGCGGCCAAGAGACCCAGTACTTC. Protein: CASSLGTSGQETQYF.

V gene TRBV29-1 combines with J gene TRBJ2-7; D ambiguous. The CDR3 consists of 14 residues. Germline V gene sequence: CDR1 SQVTM, CDR2 ANQGSEA. V lost 3 bases to trimming and J lost 4 bases, with 16 bases between them. CDR3 residues: CSVERIASFYEQYF. The CDR3 coding sequence is TGCAGCGTTGAGCGAATCGCATCATTTTACGAGCAGTACTTC.